The 8 T cell receptor beta chains reported below all come from one sample, sequenced in a study of cytomegalovirus exposure and HLA in healthy donors. PCR involved 60 Vbeta and 13 Jbeta primers. TCRdb's table, derived via immunoSEQ multiplex PCR, lists solely in-frame clones and lacks some. The repertoire holds about 160,000 clones, with 75% to 80% as singletons. Specimen: PBMCs. These receptors were collected from a woman aged 45-65 years in good health and CMV-seropositive.

The chain has TRBV7-6 and TRBJ2-1, with 7 nucleotides matching TRBD1. Germline loops: CDR1 SGHVS, CDR2 FNYEAQ. V shed 0 bases and J 8 bases; nucleotides not matched to a gene: 10. The CDR3 length is 16 residues. CDR3 loop: CASSLAWTGGGYEQFF. CDR3 in DNA: TGTGCCAGCAGCTTAGCCTGGACAGGAGGAGGCTATGAGCAGTTCTTC.

The chain has TRBV19 and TRBJ1-4; 9 bases match TRBD1. J was trimmed by 5 bases and V by 10 bases; bases with no gene match: 8. The germline V gene encodes CDR1 LNHDA and CDR2 SQIVND (reference sequence). The CDR3 runs 14 residues. CDR3 loop: CATLKTGGNEKLFF. Here the CDR3 DNA reads TGTGCCACACTAAAGACAGGGGGAAATGAAAAACTGTTTTTT.

The rearrangement joins TRBV11-2 to TRBJ1-2; a possible D gene is TRBD1 (6 bases). V lost 6 bases, J lost 2 bases, and 10 bases lay in between. Germline CDR1 is SGHAT and CDR2 is FQNNGV. This CDR3 has 13 residues. The CDR3 region is CASSPGQNYGYTF. The DNA of the CDR3 is TGTGCCAGCAGTCCGGGACAAAACTATGGCTACACCTTC.

J is TRBJ1-5 and V is TRBV7-9; maybe TRBD1 (6 bases). The CDR3 runs to 14 residues. Deletions cut 3 bases from V and 2 bases from J, with 8 bases between. Germline values: CDR1 SEHNR, CDR2 FQNEAQ (reference sequence). The CDR3: CASSLGAGNQPQHF. The DNA for the CDR3 is TGTGCCAGCAGCTTGGGGGCTGGCAATCAGCCCCAGCATTTT. Supplemented by reference TRBV7-9 and TRBJ1-5, the full variable domain reads DTGVSQNPRHKITKRGQNVTFRCDPISEHNRLYWYRQTLGQGPEFLTYFQNEAQLEKSRLLSDRFSAERPKGSFSTLEIQRTEQGDSAMYLCASSLGAGNQPQHFGDGTRLSIL.

The chain is built from TRBV13 and TRBJ2-7; 7 positions match TRBD1. The CDR3 contains 15 residues. V was clipped by 1 base and J by 5 bases; unmatched bases: 8. Germline V gene data show CDR1 as PRHDT and CDR2 as FYEKMQ (reference sequence). The CDR3 DNA follows: TGTGCCAGCAGCTTAGAGGGACAGAGGTATGACGAGCAGTACTTC. Amino acids: CASSLEGQRYDEQYF.

This chain connects TRBV9 to TRBJ1-1; D is undetermined. Germline V lookup: CDR1 SGDLS, CDR2 YYNGEE. This CDR3 is 14 amino acids long. The ends were cut back, 0 bases at V and 4 bases at J, with 10 bases in the middle. The DNA for the CDR3 is TGTGCCAGCAGCGTAGCTTTGCAGGTCACTGAAGCTTTCTTT. Its protein is CASSVALQVTEAFF.

The CDR3 loop is CASSPSGRGGLGEQYF. The CDR3 DNA is TGCGCCAGCAGCCCTAGTGGGCGGGGGGGCCTCGGAGAGCAGTACTTC. This chain connects TRBV4-1 to TRBJ2-7; 9 bases are a match to TRBD2. J lost 7 bases, V lost 4 bases, and 14 bases had no gene match. The CDR3 consists of 16 residues. Germline assignment: CDR1 MGHRA and CDR2 YSYEKL.

The CDR3 nucleotides are TGTGCCAGCAGACCTGGACAGATTACAGATACGCAGTATTTT. Protein sequence: CASRPGQITDTQYF. The chain employs TRBV6-5 and TRBJ2-3, with a tentative D call TRBD1 (6 bases). The germline V gene encodes CDR1 MNHEY and CDR2 SVGAGI. Trimming removed 6 bases from V and 3 bases from J, with 13 bases in between. This CDR3 region has 14 residues.